Listed below are T cell receptor beta chains from one sample, sequenced in a study of identical twins' blood T cells. TCRdb re-called the 5' RACE reads with MiXCR, one entry per CDR3 protein. Among hundreds of thousands of distinct CDR3 sequences listed, about 28% were seen once. The sequencing input was PBMCs. Receptors originate from a woman aged 18 to 55 in good health. CDR3s leave out the opening cysteine and the closing phenylalanine or tryptophan. Fields, in order: clone size, V gene, J gene, CDR3 protein. For some rows the clone size is stated as once, few or many, or as a class when expanded; others skip it.

abundance: few; v_gene: TRBV20-1; j_gene: TRBJ1-1; CDR3aa: SARDRSLSAF
abundance: -; v_gene: TRBV5-1; j_gene: TRBJ2-1; CDR3aa: ASTITAGALGQF
abundance: few; v_gene: TRBV25-1; j_gene: TRBJ2-1; CDR3aa: ASKMYNEQF
abundance: -; v_gene: TRBV18; j_gene: TRBJ2-7; CDR3aa: ASSLRWTGEVYEQY
abundance: -; v_gene: TRBV25-1; j_gene: TRBJ2-2; CDR3aa: ASRDRGGNTGELF
abundance: -; v_gene: TRBV20-1; j_gene: TRBJ1-2; CDR3aa: SAREGFNYGYT
abundance: -; v_gene: TRBV20-1; j_gene: TRBJ2-7; CDR3aa: SARDVGAASYEQY
abundance: many; v_gene: TRBV29-1; j_gene: TRBJ2-1; CDR3aa: SLRGLAGEQF
abundance: few; v_gene: TRBV5-6; j_gene: TRBJ1-4; CDR3aa: ASSLYSATNEKLF
abundance: -; v_gene: TRBV27; j_gene: TRBJ2-5; CDR3aa: ASSLSLRQNQETQY
abundance: few; v_gene: TRBV10-3; j_gene: TRBJ2-5; CDR3aa: AISEGTSGQETQY
abundance: -; v_gene: TRBV20-1; j_gene: TRBJ2-7; CDR3aa: SARTNRPGIYEQY
abundance: few; v_gene: TRBV20-1; j_gene: TRBJ1-1; CDR3aa: SAGRFSGVAEAF
abundance: -; v_gene: TRBV7-9; j_gene: TRBJ1-1; CDR3aa: ASSLGPNLNTEAF
abundance: few; v_gene: TRBV7-2; j_gene: TRBJ2-2; CDR3aa: ASSLVSGLSGELF
abundance: -; v_gene: TRBV2; j_gene: TRBJ2-2; CDR3aa: ASRGPFSGVRTGELF
abundance: few; v_gene: TRBV20-1; j_gene: TRBJ1-4; CDR3aa: SAQRDNNEKLF
abundance: -; v_gene: TRBV20-1; j_gene: TRBJ1-4; CDR3aa: SAGNEKLF
abundance: -; v_gene: TRBV2; j_gene: TRBJ1-5; CDR3aa: ASSEETGGQPQH
abundance: -; v_gene: TRBV7-8; j_gene: TRBJ2-2; CDR3aa: ASSPTYTGELF
abundance: -; v_gene: TRBV20-1; j_gene: TRBJ1-3; CDR3aa: SARGAAGRDTIY
abundance: -; v_gene: TRBV3-1; j_gene: TRBJ1-3; CDR3aa: ASSHYTGRGNTIY
abundance: -; v_gene: TRBV20-1; j_gene: TRBJ2-5; CDR3aa: SARGPTTWSTQY
abundance: few; v_gene: TRBV10-3; j_gene: TRBJ2-1; CDR3aa: AMTSSYYNEQF
abundance: few; v_gene: TRBV11-2; j_gene: TRBJ2-2; CDR3aa: ASSLEGITLGTGELF
abundance: few; v_gene: TRBV12-5; j_gene: TRBJ2-2; CDR3aa: ASGLSPENTGELF
abundance: -; v_gene: TRBV6-5; j_gene: TRBJ2-5; CDR3aa: ASSSTSGTQY
abundance: many; v_gene: TRBV2; j_gene: TRBJ2-3; CDR3aa: ASSANSGTADTQY
abundance: many; v_gene: TRBV3-1; j_gene: TRBJ1-1; CDR3aa: ASSLRPGNTEAF
abundance: -; v_gene: TRBV2; j_gene: TRBJ2-5; CDR3aa: ASSGFAQY
abundance: few; v_gene: TRBV30; j_gene: TRBJ2-7; CDR3aa: AWSGQTYEQY
abundance: -; v_gene: TRBV2; j_gene: TRBJ2-1; CDR3aa: ASSEDLHEQF
abundance: few; v_gene: TRBV28; j_gene: TRBJ2-5; CDR3aa: AISDYKETQY
abundance: few; v_gene: TRBV20-1; j_gene: TRBJ2-1; CDR3aa: SARGQISYNEQF
abundance: few; v_gene: TRBV20-1; j_gene: TRBJ1-1; CDR3aa: SARWQPTEAF
abundance: -; v_gene: TRBV19; j_gene: TRBJ1-1; CDR3aa: ASSIGTRYDTEAF
abundance: few; v_gene: TRBV30; j_gene: TRBJ2-2; CDR3aa: AWSATGELF
abundance: -; v_gene: TRBV7-9; j_gene: TRBJ2-3; CDR3aa: ASSLKYSTPQGDTQY
abundance: many; v_gene: TRBV5-1; j_gene: TRBJ2-7; CDR3aa: ASSLGSGSYEQY
abundance: few; v_gene: TRBV3-1; j_gene: TRBJ1-3; CDR3aa: ASSQGTRGNTIY
abundance: -; v_gene: TRBV18; j_gene: TRBJ2-3; CDR3aa: ASSPPAGRRIDTQY
abundance: many; v_gene: TRBV5-8; j_gene: TRBJ2-2; CDR3aa: ASSLLIAGGTGELF
abundance: -; v_gene: TRBV29-1; j_gene: TRBJ1-4; CDR3aa: SVRDRNEKLF
abundance: -; v_gene: TRBV10-1; j_gene: TRBJ2-3; CDR3aa: ASSGAGMGTQY
abundance: many; v_gene: TRBV29-1; j_gene: TRBJ1-1; CDR3aa: SASPNPRNTEAF
abundance: many; v_gene: TRBV29-1; j_gene: TRBJ1-2; CDR3aa: SVETRSYGYT
abundance: -; v_gene: TRBV20-1; j_gene: TRBJ1-2; CDR3aa: SARDTTGPNYGYT
abundance: once; v_gene: TRBV4-3; j_gene: TRBJ1-1; CDR3aa: ASSHEVTGWPHEAF
abundance: -; v_gene: TRBV10-3; j_gene: TRBJ1-2; CDR3aa: AILGSGDYGYT
abundance: -; v_gene: TRBV9; j_gene: TRBJ1-3; CDR3aa: ASSVASGNTIY